Following are 3 T cell receptor beta chains from one sample sequenced in a study of PD-1 blockade in classical Hodgkin lymphoma (TCRdb year 2020). Taken with the paper, the label for time point translates to: cycle 2 day 1 (C2D1) of nivolumab. Relapse after autologous stem cell transplantation had occurred in all trial patients, and cohorts A, B and C were distinguished by prior brentuximab vedotin exposure. The library was obtained by the immunoSEQ multiplex PCR assay. In its TCRdb copy, this immuneACCESS table keeps in-frame sequences only and misses some clones. Where compared with another copy, unresolved V genes explain less than half of these, and the others have no known cause. Counted in this sample were approximately 25,000 clones; about 80% of them appeared once. The top ten clones comprise about 8.6% of the sample. Source: peripheral blood mononuclear cells (PBMCs), taken before the second cycle of nivolumab. Source of these receptors: a human donor with classical Hodgkin lymphoma.

The CDR3 sequence: CASSPGTAVYGYTF. CDR3 sequence (DNA): TGTGCCAGCTCACCCGGGACAGCCGTCTATGGCTACACCTTC. The rearrangement joins TRBV18 to TRBJ1-2, with 7 nucleotides matching TRBD1. Looked up from germline, CDR1 is KGHSH and CDR2 is LQKENI. The CDR3 contains 14 residues. The junction had 5 bases not matched to a gene; V was cut back by 3 bases and J by 4 bases.

In this sample, this clone turned up once. The genes are TRBV9 and TRBJ2-7; possibly TRBD1 or TRBD2 for D (5 bases each). CDR3 size: 15 residues. Trimming pared 0 bases from V and 3 bases from J, leaving 13 bases between. Germline V gene data show CDR1 as SGDLS and CDR2 as YYNGEE. The CDR3 DNA reads TGTGCCAGCAGCGTAGAAGGGACCGCTCTCTACGAGCAGTACTTC. It specifies CASSVEGTALYEQYF.

The gene calls are TRBV28 and TRBJ1-4; TRBD1 agrees at 8 bases. CDR3 length: 15 amino acids. The V gene's germline CDR1 is MDHEN and CDR2 SYDVKM. After removal of 6 bases from V and 5 bases from J, the junction contained 8 bases not matched to a gene. CDR3 sequence: CASSAPGTGNEKLFF. The CDR3 nucleotides read TGTGCCAGCAGCGCCCCGGGGACAGGAAATGAAAAACTGTTTTTT. Variable domain in full (rest from reference TRBV28 and TRBJ1-4): DVKVTQSSRYLVKRTGEKVFLECVQDMDHENMFWYRQDPGLGLRLIYFSYDVKMKEKGDIPEGYSVSREKKERFSLILESASTNQTSMYLCASSAPGTGNEKLFFGSGTQLSVL.